The clone carrying this T cell receptor (beta chain) was observed many times. Its antigen is unknown. Per sample, a minimum of 6.5 million PBMCs were isolated. V lost 3 bases, J lost 4 bases, and 7 bases lay in between. The CDR3 covers 13 residues. The sample is drawn from a study of blood T cells in healthy people across ages. Findings of the study overall: Age showed a roughly linear inverse relationship with TCR beta diversity per million T cells.

A sample-barcoded 5' primer and a J-beta primer mix were used in a second PCR of roughly 7 to 11 cycles. Sequencing yielded, for each sample, at least 2.5 million paired-end reads carrying CDR3. TCRdb used MiXCR to reprocess the 5' RACE reads, holding one entry per CDR3 protein. The table shows approximately 800,000 distinct CDR3 sequences, with 50% to 65% occurring only once. The receptor was derived from a man aged 80 or over in good health. This chain connects TRBV12-3 or TRBV12-4 to TRBJ1-5; unclear D gene. Input material: blood. The CDR3 bases are TGTGCCAGCAGTTTCTCGACAAATCAGCCCCAGCATTTT. Translated, it gives CASSFSTNQPQHF.